This TCR beta chain derives from a study of breast tumors, draining lymph nodes, adjacent tissues. Many counts were recorded for this clonotype. Its antigen is unknown. Study findings and constraints: The data were judged consistent with most tumor T cells coming from lymph node and expanding in tumor. Compared with lymph nodes, tumors were less diverse; compared with nontumor tissue, more.

TCRdb re-analysed the multiplex PCR reads in MiXCR, keeping a single row per CDR3 protein. Here the sample spans under 150,000 distinct CDR3 sequences, roughly 20% being singletons. Samples came from axillary lymph nodes draining the breast cancer. The germline V gene encodes CDR1 GTSNPN and CDR2 SVGIG (reference sequence). The CDR3 consists of 13 residues. Deletions cut 5 bases from V and 0 bases from J, with 8 bases between. The sample comprised axillary lymph node tissue. This sequence was found in a female donor with breast cancer. Some clones in this sample may be carry-over from other donors' samples. The chain joins TRBV30 to TRBJ1-5; no reliable D call. The CDR3 loop reads CAWGQDSNQPQHF. The CDR3 coding sequence is TGTGCCTGGGGGCAGGATAGCAATCAGCCCCAGCATTTT.